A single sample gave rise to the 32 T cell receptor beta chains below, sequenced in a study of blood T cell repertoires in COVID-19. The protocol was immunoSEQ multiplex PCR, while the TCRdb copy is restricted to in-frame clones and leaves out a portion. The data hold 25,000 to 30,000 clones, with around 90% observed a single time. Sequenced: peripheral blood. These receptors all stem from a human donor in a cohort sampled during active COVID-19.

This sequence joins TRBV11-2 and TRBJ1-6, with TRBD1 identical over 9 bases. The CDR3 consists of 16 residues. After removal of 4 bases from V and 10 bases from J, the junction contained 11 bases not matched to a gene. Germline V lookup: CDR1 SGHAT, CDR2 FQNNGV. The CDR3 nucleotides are TGTGCCAGCAGCTATAGACCCGGGACAGGGCACTCACCCCTCCACTTT. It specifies CASSYRPGTGHSPLHF. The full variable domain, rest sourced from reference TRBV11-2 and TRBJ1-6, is EAGVAQSPRYKIIEKRQSVAFWCNPISGHATLYWYQQILGQGPKLLIQFQNNGVVDDSQLPKDRFSAERLKGVDSTLKIQPAKLEDSAVYLCASSYRPGTGHSPLHFGNGTRLTVT.

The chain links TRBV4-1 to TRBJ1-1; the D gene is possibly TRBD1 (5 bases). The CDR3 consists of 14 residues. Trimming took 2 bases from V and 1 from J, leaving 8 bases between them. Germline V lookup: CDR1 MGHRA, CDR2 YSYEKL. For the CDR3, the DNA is TGCGCCAGCAGCCAAAGGGGTTCGAACACTGAAGCTTTCTTT. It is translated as CASSQRGSNTEAFF.

In DNA form, the CDR3 reads TGTGCCAGCAGCCAAGCAGGGGTTGGCTACACCTTC. It translates to CASSQAGVGYTF. The chain uses TRBV16 and TRBJ1-2, with TRBD1 as a possible D gene (6 bases). This CDR3 has 12 amino acids. Trimming left V 2 bases short and J 7 bases short, with 8 bases between. Germline V gene sequence: CDR1 KGHSY, CDR2 FQNENV.

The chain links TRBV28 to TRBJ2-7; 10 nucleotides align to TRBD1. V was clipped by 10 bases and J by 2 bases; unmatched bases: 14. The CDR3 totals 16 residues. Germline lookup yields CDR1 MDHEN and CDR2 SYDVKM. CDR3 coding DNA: TGTGCCACCAAATCCGGGACAGGGGTCGTGGCCTACGAGCAGTACTTC. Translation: CATKSGTGVVAYEQYF.

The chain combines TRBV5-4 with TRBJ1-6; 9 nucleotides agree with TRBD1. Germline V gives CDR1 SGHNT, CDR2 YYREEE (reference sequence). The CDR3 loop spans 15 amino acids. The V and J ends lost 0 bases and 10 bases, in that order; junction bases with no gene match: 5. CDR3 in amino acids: CASSLERQGGSPLHF. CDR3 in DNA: TGTGCCAGCAGCTTGGAGCGACAGGGGGGATCACCCCTCCACTTT.

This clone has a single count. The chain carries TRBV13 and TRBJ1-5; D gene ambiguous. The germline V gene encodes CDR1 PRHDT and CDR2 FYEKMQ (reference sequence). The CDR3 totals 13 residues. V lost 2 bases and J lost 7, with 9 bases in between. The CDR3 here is CASSLHSGQPQHF. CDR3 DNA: TGTGCCAGCAGCTTACACTCGGGGCAGCCCCAGCATTTT. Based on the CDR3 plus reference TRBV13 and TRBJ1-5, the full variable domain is AAGVIQSPRHLIKEKRETATLKCYPIPRHDTVYWYQQGPGQDPQFLISFYEKMQSDKGSIPDRFSAQQFSDYHSELNMSSLELGDSALYFCASSLHSGQPQHFGDGTRLSIL.

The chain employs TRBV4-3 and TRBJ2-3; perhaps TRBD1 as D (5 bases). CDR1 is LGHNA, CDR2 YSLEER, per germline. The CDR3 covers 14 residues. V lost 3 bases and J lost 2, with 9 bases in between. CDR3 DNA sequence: TGCGCCAGCAGCCAGATAGGGGACACAGATACGCAGTATTTT. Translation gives CASSQIGDTDTQYF.

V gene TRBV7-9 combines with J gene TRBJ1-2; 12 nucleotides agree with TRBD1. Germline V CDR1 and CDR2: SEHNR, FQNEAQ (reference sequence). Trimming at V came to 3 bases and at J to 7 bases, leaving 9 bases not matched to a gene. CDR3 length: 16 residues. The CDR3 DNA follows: TGTGCCAGCAGCTTGGGGTCCGGGACAGGGGGCTCTGGCTACACCTTC. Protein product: CASSLGSGTGGSGYTF.

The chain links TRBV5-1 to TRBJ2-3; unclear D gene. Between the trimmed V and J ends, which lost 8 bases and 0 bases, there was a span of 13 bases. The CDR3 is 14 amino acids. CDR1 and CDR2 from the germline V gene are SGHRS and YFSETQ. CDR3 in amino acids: CASTRAGSTDTQYF. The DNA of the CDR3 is TGCGCCAGTACCAGAGCCGGGAGCACAGATACGCAGTATTTT.

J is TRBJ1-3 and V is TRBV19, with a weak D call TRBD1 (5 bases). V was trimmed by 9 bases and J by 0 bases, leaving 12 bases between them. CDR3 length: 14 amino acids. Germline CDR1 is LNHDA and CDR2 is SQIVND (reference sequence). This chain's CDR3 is CASGTKGSGNTIYF. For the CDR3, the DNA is TGTGCCAGCGGGACTAAAGGCTCTGGAAACACCATATATTTT.

The CDR3 region is CASSVWGDGSYNEQFF. For the CDR3, the DNA is TGTGCCAGCAGTGTTTGGGGAGATGGCTCCTACAATGAGCAGTTCTTC. The V call is TRBV2, the J call TRBJ2-1; TRBD2 might be the D (5 bases). Looked up from germline, CDR1 is SNHLY and CDR2 is FYNNEI. The V end lost 4 bases, the J end lost 0 bases, and 13 bases lay between the germline ends. This CDR3 has 16 amino acids. Drawing the rest from reference TRBV2 and TRBJ2-1, the complete variable domain is EPEVTQTPSHQVTQMGQEVILRCVPISNHLYFYWYRQILGQKVEFLVSFYNNEISEKSEIFDDQFSVERPDGSNFTLKIRSTKLEDSAMYFCASSVWGDGSYNEQFFGPGTRLTVL.

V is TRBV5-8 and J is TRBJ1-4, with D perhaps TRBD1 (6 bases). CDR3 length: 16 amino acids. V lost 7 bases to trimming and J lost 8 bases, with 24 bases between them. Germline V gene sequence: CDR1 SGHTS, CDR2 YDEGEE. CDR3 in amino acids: CASGTPGGGAREKLFF. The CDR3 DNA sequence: TGTGCCAGCGGGACCCCCGGTGGGGGGGCTCGGGAAAAACTGTTTTTT.

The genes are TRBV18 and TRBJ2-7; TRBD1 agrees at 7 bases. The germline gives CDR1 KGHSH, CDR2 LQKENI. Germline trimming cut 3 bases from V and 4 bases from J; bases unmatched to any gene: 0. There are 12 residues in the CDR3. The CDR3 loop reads CASSPTGYEQYF. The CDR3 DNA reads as TGTGCCAGCTCACCGACAGGGTACGAGCAGTACTTC.

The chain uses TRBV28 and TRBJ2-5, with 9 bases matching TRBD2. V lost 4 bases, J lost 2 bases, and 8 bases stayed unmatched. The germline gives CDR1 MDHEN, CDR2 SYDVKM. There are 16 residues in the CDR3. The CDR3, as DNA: TGTGCCAGCAGTTCGAGGCGACTAGCGGATCAAGAGACCCAGTACTTC. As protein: CASSSRRLADQETQYF.

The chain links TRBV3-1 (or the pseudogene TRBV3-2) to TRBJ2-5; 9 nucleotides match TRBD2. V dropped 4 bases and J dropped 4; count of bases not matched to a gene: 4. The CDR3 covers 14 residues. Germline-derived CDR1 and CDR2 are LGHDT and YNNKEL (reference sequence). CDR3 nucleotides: TGTGCCAGCAGCCCTAGCGGGATACTAGAGACCCAGTACTTC. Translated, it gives CASSPSGILETQYF.

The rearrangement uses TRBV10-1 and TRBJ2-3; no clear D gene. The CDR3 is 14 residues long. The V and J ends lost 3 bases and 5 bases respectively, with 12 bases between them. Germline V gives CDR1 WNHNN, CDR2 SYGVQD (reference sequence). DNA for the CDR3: TGCGCCAGCAGTGAAGGTCACCCAGGAGATACGCAGTATTTT. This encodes CASSEGHPGDTQYF.

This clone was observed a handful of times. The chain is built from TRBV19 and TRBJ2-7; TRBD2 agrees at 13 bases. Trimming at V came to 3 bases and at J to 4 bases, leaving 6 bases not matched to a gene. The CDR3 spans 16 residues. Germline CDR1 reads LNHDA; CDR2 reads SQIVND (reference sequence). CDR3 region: CASSMTLAGGTYEQYF. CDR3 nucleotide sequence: TGTGCCAGTAGTATGACACTAGCGGGAGGGACTTACGAGCAGTACTTC.

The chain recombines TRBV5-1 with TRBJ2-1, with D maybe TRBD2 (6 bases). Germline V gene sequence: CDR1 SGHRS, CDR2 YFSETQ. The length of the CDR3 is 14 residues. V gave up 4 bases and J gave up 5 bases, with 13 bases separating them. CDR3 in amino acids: CASSIPGADNEQFF. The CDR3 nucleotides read TGCGCCAGCAGCATACCGGGAGCTGACAATGAGCAGTTCTTC.

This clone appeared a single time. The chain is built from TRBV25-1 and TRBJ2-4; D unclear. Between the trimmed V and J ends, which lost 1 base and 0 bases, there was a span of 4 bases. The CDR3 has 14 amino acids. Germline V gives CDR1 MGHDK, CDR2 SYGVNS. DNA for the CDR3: TGTGCCAGCAGTGAATCCCTAGCCAAAAACATTCAGTACTTC. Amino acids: CASSESLAKNIQYF.

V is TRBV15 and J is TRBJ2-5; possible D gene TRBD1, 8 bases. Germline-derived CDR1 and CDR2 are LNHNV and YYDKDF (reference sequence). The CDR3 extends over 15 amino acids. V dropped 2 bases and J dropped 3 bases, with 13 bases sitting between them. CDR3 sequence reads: CATSRRTGGEETQYF. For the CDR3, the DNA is TGTGCCACCAGCAGACGTACAGGGGGGGAAGAGACCCAGTACTTC.

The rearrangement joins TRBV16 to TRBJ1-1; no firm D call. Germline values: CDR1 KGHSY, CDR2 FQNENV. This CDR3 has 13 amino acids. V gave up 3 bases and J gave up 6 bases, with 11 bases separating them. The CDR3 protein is CASSQTRGPEAFF. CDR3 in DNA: TGTGCCAGCAGCCAGACGCGGGGTCCTGAAGCTTTCTTT.

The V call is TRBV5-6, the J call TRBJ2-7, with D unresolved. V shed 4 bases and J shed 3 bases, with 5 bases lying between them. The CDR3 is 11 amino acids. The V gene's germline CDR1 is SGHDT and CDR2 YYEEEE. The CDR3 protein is CASSGLYEQYF. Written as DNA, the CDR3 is TGTGCCAGCAGCGGCCTCTACGAGCAGTACTTC.

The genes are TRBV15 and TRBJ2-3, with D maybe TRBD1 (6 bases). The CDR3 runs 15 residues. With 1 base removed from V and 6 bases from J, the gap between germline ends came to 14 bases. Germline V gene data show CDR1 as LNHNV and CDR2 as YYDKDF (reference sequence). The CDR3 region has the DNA TGTGCCACCAGCAGAGGACTTTTGCAGGGGGATACGCAGTATTTT. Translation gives CATSRGLLQGDTQYF.

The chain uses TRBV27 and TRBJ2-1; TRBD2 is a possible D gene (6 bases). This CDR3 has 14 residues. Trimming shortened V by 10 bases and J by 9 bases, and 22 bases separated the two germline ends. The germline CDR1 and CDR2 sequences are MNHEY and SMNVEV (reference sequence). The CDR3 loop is CATAFAGPVGEQFF. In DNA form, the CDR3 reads TGTGCCACCGCGTTTGCGGGACCGGTTGGTGAGCAGTTCTTC.

The CDR3 DNA follows: TGTGCCAGCAGCGCGGGACTAGCGGGGGGGAGTAGCACAGATACGCAGTATTTT. Encoded protein: CASSAGLAGGSSTDTQYF. This chain uses TRBV5-4 with TRBJ2-3, with TRBD2 matching 16 bases. The CDR3 loop spans 18 amino acids. The germline V gene has CDR1 SGHNT and CDR2 YYREEE (reference sequence). The V gene end was trimmed by 4 bases and the J gene end by 0 bases; junction bases not matched to a gene: 5.

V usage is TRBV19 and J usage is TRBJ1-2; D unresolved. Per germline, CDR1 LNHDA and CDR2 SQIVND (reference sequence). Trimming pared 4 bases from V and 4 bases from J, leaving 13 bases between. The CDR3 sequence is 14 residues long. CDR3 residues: CASSTSTVIYGYTF. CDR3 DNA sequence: TGTGCCAGTAGTACCTCCACAGTTATCTATGGCTACACCTTC.

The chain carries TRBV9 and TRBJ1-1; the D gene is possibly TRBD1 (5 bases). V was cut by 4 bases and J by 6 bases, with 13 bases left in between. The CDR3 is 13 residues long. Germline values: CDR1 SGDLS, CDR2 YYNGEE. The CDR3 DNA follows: TGTGCCAGCAGCCCCCAGGGTTTTTCTGAAGCTTTCTTT. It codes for CASSPQGFSEAFF.

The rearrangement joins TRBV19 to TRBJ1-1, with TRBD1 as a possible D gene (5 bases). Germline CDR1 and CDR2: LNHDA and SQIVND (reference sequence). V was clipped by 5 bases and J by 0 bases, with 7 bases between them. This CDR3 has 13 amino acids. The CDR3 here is CASSQGVNTEAFF. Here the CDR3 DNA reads TGTGCCAGTAGTCAGGGCGTGAACACTGAAGCTTTCTTT.

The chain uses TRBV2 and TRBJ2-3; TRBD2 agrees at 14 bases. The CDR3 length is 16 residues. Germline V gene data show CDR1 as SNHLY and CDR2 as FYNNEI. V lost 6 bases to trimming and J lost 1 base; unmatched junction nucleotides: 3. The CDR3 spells CASSQGLAGGTDTQYF. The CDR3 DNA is TGTGCCAGCAGCCAGGGACTAGCGGGAGGCACAGATACGCAGTATTTT. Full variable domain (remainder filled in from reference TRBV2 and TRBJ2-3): EPEVTQTPSHQVTQMGQEVILRCVPISNHLYFYWYRQILGQKVEFLVSFYNNEISEKSEIFDDQFSVERPDGSNFTLKIRSTKLEDSAMYFCASSQGLAGGTDTQYFGPGTRLTVL.

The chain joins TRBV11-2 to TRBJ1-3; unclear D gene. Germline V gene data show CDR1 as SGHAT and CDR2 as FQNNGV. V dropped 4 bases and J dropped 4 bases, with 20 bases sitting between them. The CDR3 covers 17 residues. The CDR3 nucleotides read TGTGCCAGCAGCTCAGCCTCTGGGCAGGCGTACGGAAACACCATATATTTT. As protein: CASSSASGQAYGNTIYF.

CDR3 residues: CASSTQQGIEQYF. In DNA, the CDR3 is TGTGCCAGCAGCACCCAACAGGGCATCGAGCAGTATTTT. This sequence joins TRBV7-2 and TRBJ2-3, with D tentatively TRBD1 (6 bases). The germline V gene encodes CDR1 SGHTA and CDR2 FQGNSA. This CDR3 has 13 residues. V was cut by 5 bases and J by 11 bases, with 17 bases left in between.

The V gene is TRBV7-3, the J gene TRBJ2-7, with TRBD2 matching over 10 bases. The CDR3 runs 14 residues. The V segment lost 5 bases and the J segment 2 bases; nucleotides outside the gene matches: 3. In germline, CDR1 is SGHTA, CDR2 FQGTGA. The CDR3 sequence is CASSLSGRAYEQYF. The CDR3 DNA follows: TGTGCCAGCAGCCTCAGCGGGAGGGCCTACGAGCAGTACTTC.